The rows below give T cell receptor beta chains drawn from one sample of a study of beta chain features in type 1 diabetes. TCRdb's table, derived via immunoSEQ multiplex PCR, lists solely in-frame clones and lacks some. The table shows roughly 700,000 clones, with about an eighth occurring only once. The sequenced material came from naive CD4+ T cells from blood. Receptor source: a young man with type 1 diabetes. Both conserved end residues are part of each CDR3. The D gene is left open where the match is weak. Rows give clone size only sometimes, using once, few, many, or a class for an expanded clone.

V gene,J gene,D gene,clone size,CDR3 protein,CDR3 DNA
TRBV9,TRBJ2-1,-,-,CASSVQGSNEQFF,TGTGCCAGCAGCGTTCAGGGGAGCAATGAGCAGTTCTTC
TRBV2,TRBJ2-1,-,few,CASSEGGALRGNEQFF,TGTGCCAGCAGTGAAGGGGGAGCCCTTCGGGGCAATGAGCAGTTCTTC
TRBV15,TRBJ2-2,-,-,CATSRGLTDTGELFF,TGTGCCACCAGCAGAGGACTAACTGACACCGGGGAGCTGTTTTTT
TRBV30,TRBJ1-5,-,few,CAWSVPNEIKPQHF,TGTGCCTGGAGTGTACCCAACGAAATTAAGCCCCAGCATTTT
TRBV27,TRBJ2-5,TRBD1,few,CASSWLRDRGAETQYF,TGTGCCAGCAGCTGGCTCCGGGACAGGGGCGCGGAGACCCAGTACTTC
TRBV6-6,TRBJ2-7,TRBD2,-,CASSDGLAGPYEQYF,TGTGCCAGCAGCGACGGACTAGCGGGGCCCTACGAGCAGTACTTC
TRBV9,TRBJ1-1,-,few,CASSVGSRTAFTGKAEAFF,TGTGCCAGCAGCGTAGGGTCCAGGACGGCCTTTACAGGGAAGGCTGAAGCTTTCTTT
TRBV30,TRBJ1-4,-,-,CAWSATGREKLFF,TGTGCCTGGAGTGCTACAGGGCGAGAAAAACTGTTTTTT
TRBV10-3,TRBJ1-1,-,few,CATRGREENTEAFF,TGTGCCACACGGGGGAGAGAAGAGAACACTGAAGCTTTCTTT
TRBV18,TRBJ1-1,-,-,CASSPTWGQTMNTEAFF,TGTGCCAGCTCCCCCACTTGGGGGCAAACAATGAACACTGAAGCTTTCTTT
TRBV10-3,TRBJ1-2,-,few,CAIRKSESFYGYTF,TGTGCCATCAGGAAAAGCGAATCATTCTATGGCTACACCTTC
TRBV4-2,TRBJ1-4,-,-,CASSQEPGPNEKLFF,TGTGCCAGCAGCCAAGAGCCGGGACCCAATGAAAAACTGTTTTTT
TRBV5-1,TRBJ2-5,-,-,CASSLVGATQGETQYF,TGCGCCAGCAGCTTGGTGGGGGCCACCCAGGGAGAGACCCAGTACTTC
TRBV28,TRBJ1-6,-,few,CAGSADGVNSPLHF,TGTGCCGGATCGGCCGACGGCGTAAATTCACCCCTCCACTTT
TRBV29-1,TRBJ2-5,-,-,CSVPPSGAYQETQYF,TGCAGCGTTCCCCCCTCTGGAGCCTACCAAGAGACCCAGTACTTC
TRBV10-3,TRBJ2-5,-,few,CAIVPTGGQETQYF,TGTGCCATCGTTCCCACCGGAGGCCAAGAGACCCAGTACTTC
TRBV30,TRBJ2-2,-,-,CAWSVRDTGELFF,TGTGCCTGGAGTGTCAGGGATACCGGGGAGCTGTTTTTT
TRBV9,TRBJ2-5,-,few,CASSVEFETQYF,TGTGCCAGCAGCGTAGAGTTCGAGACCCAGTACTTC
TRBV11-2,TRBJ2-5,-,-,CASSPARGWTGTQYF,TGTGCCAGCAGCCCGGCTAGGGGGTGGACGGGGACCCAGTACTTC
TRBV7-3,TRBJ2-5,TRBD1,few,CASSPGTGLQETQYF,TGTGCCAGCAGCCCAGGGACAGGCCTCCAAGAGACCCAGTACTTC
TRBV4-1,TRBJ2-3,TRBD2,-,CASRTSGGANPADTQYF,TGCGCCAGCAGGACTAGCGGGGGGGCCAATCCGGCAGATACGCAGTATTTT
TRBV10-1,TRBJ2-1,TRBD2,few,CASSERGVKYNEQFF,TGCGCCAGCAGTGAACGGGGGGTAAAGTACAATGAGCAGTTCTTC
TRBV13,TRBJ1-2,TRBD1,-,CASSKRTGNYGYTF,TGTGCCAGCAGCAAGAGGACAGGCAACTATGGCTACACCTTC
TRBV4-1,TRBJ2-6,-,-,CASREGSGAGANVLTF,TGCGCCAGCCGTGAGGGGTCGGGTGCTGGGGCCAACGTCCTGACTTTC
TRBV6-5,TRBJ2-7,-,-,CASSRDVTYEQYF,TGTGCCAGCAGCAGGGATGTCACCTACGAGCAGTACTTC
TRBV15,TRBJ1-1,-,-,CATSREQANTEAFF,TGTGCCACCAGCAGAGAACAGGCGAACACTGAAGCTTTCTTT
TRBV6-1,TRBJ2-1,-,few,CASSALDWYNEQFF,TGTGCCAGCAGTGCACTCGACTGGTACAATGAGCAGTTCTTC
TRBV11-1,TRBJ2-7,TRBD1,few,CASSHPGQPFYEQYF,TGTGCCAGCAGCCATCCGGGACAGCCCTTCTACGAGCAGTACTTC
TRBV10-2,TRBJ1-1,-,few,CASSPYTEAFF,TGCGCCAGCAGTCCTTACACTGAAGCTTTCTTT
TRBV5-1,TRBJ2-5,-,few,CASSLGREETQYF,TGCGCCAGCAGCTTGGGGAGGGAAGAGACCCAGTACTTC
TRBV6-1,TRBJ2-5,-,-,CASSTSEAQYF,TGTGCCAGCAGCACCTCAGAAGCCCAGTACTTC
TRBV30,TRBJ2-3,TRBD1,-,CAWVGQGALNTQYF,TGTGCCTGGGTGGGACAGGGGGCATTGAATACGCAGTATTTT
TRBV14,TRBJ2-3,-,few,CASSQERGIADTQYF,TGTGCCAGCAGCCAAGAAAGAGGTATCGCAGATACGCAGTATTTT
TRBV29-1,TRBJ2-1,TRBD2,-,CSVAGLAGNSYNEQFF,TGCAGCGTTGCCGGACTAGCGGGGAACTCCTACAATGAGCAGTTCTTC
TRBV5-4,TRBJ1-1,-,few,CASSLEIGTLGTEAFF,TGTGCCAGCAGCTTGGAGATCGGCACCTTGGGGACTGAAGCTTTCTTT
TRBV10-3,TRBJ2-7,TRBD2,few,CAISAGWEGEQYF,TGTGCCATCAGTGCGGGCTGGGAGGGTGAGCAGTACTTC
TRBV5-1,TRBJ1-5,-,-,CASSLVGNQPQHF,TGCGCCAGCAGCTTGGTTGGCAATCAGCCCCAGCATTTT
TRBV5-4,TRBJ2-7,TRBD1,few,CASSLQGQTYEQYF,TGTGCCAGCAGCTTACAGGGGCAAACCTACGAGCAGTACTTC
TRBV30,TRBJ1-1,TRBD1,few,CAWVRDRGTEAFF,TGTGCCTGGGTCCGGGACAGGGGAACTGAAGCTTTCTTT
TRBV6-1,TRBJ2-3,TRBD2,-,CASSEGGGTDTQYF,TGTGCCAGCAGTGAAGGCGGGGGGACAGATACGCAGTATTTT
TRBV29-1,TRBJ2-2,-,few,CSVEQFENTGELFF,TGCAGCGTTGAGCAATTCGAGAACACCGGGGAGCTGTTTTTT
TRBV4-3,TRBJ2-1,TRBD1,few,CASSPGQGADNEQFF,TGCGCCAGCAGCCCAGGACAGGGGGCGGACAATGAGCAGTTCTTC
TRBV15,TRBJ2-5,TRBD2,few,CATSREYSGGRETQYF,TGTGCCACCAGCAGAGAGTACAGCGGGGGGCGGGAGACCCAGTACTTC
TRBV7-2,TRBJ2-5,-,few,CASSPSTSFETQYF,TGTGCCAGCAGCCCATCTACTAGTTTCGAGACCCAGTACTTC
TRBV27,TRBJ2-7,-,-,CATNLDGTYEQYF,TGTGCCACGAACCTGGACGGCACCTACGAGCAGTACTTC
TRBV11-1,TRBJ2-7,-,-,CASRIDAIEVYEQYF,TGTGCCAGCAGGATAGACGCCATTGAGGTCTACGAGCAGTACTTC
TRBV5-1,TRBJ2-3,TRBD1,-,CASSFGQALGDTQYF,TGCGCCAGCAGCTTCGGACAGGCCCTGGGGGATACGCAGTATTTT
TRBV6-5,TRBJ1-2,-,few,CASSPTAYGYTF,TGTGCCAGCAGCCCGACAGCCTATGGCTACACCTTC
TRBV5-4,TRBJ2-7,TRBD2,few,CASSLVGTNYEQYF,TGTGCCAGCAGCTTGGTGGGGACTAACTACGAGCAGTACTTC
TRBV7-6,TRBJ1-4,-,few,CASSPQPGGEKLFF,TGTGCCAGCAGCCCACAGCCGGGGGGTGAAAAACTGTTTTTT